Below are 10 T cell receptor beta chains sequenced from a single sample in a study of Tregs in tolerant kidney transplant recipients. The nonmyeloablative bone marrow transplants came from related graft donors, with transient mixed chimerism. The repertoire was sequenced with immunoSEQ multiplex PCR; TCRdb's copy has only in-frame clones and lacks some. The sample gives tens of thousands of clones, roughly 93% of which show up once; approximately 1.5% is in the top ten. This material consisted of CD4+ T cells from blood (PBMCs), taken 12 months after the transplant. These receptors came from a human patient who received a combined kidney and bone marrow transplant. Some T cells could come from the graft donor.

The V and J genes are TRBV5-1 and TRBJ2-1, with D maybe TRBD1 (6 bases). CDR1 and CDR2 from the germline V gene are SGHRS and YFSETQ. The CDR3 totals 14 residues. The V end lost 0 bases, the J end lost 4 bases, and 8 bases lay between the germline ends. The CDR3 loop reads CASSLGQEYNEQFF. In nucleotides, the CDR3 is TGCGCCAGCAGCTTGGGACAGGAGTACAATGAGCAGTTCTTC.

The chain recombines TRBV7-2 with TRBJ1-2; D not certain. The ends were cut back, 3 bases at V and 0 bases at J, with 14 bases in the middle. Germline loops: CDR1 SGHTA, CDR2 FQGNSA. This CDR3 has 16 residues. The CDR3 sequence is CASSLGWSRANYGYTF. DNA of the CDR3: TGTGCCAGCAGCTTGGGCTGGTCCAGAGCTAACTATGGCTACACCTTC.

For the CDR3, the DNA is TGTGCCAGCAGCGTTGGTCAGGCTGGTGAAAAACTGTTTTTT. It specifies CASSVGQAGEKLFF. The chain has TRBV9 and TRBJ1-4; D remains unclear. The CDR3 is 14 residues long. Trimming shortened V by 2 bases and J by 7 bases, and 12 bases separated the two germline ends. Germline assignment: CDR1 SGDLS and CDR2 YYNGEE.

The chain recombines TRBV13 with TRBJ1-2, with 7 bases identical to TRBD1. Germline lookup yields CDR1 PRHDT and CDR2 FYEKMQ (reference sequence). This CDR3 is 15 amino acids long. With 5 bases clipped from V and 5 bases from J, the junction kept 11 bases outside the gene matches. The CDR3 protein is CASSPPGGLGYGYTF. The CDR3 region has the DNA TGTGCCAGCAGCCCACCAGGGGGGCTAGGATATGGCTACACCTTC.

This rearrangement joins TRBV7-3 to TRBJ2-1; 10 bases fit TRBD2. CDR3 length: 14 residues. Germline V gene sequence: CDR1 SGHTA, CDR2 FQGTGA. V lost 2 bases and J lost 8; bases outside the gene matches: 3. The chain's CDR3 is CASSLLTSGDEQFF. The CDR3 DNA reads as TGTGCCAGCAGCTTACTTACTAGCGGGGATGAGCAGTTCTTC.

This chain connects TRBV29-1 to TRBJ2-1; 7 bases are a match to TRBD2. Germline trimming cut 6 bases from V and 7 bases from J; bases unmatched to any gene: 9. Germline V gives CDR1 SQVTM, CDR2 ANQGSEA. The CDR3 totals 13 residues. As DNA, the CDR3 is TGCAGCGTGGCCGGCGGGAGAAGAAATGAGCAGTTCTTC. Translating gives CSVAGGRRNEQFF.

V usage is TRBV6-4 and J usage is TRBJ2-5; D might be TRBD1 (6 bases). Trimming shortened V by 5 bases and J by 4 bases, and 17 bases separated the two germline ends. The CDR3 extends over 15 amino acids. The V gene's germline CDR1 is MRHNA and CDR2 SNTAGT. In DNA, the CDR3 is TGTGCCAGCAGTCTACAGGGAAATCTACGAGAGACCCAGTACTTC. This sequence encodes CASSLQGNLRETQYF.

This clone was found once. The genes are TRBV7-3 and TRBJ2-1; 12 nucleotides match TRBD2. The trim removed 0 bases at V and 7 bases at J, leaving 4 bases unmatched. Germline V gene data show CDR1 as SGHTA and CDR2 as FQGTGA. The CDR3 is 16 residues long. CDR3 coding DNA: TGTGCCAGCAGCTTAACGCGACTAGCGGGGGCAAATGAGCAGTTCTTC. Protein sequence: CASSLTRLAGANEQFF.

The rearrangement links TRBV25-1 to TRBJ1-5; D unclear. Germline V CDR1 and CDR2: MGHDK, SYGVNS. The CDR3 is made up of 15 amino acids. V lost 4 bases, J lost 4 bases, and 14 bases lay in between. CDR3 in DNA: TGTGCCAGCAGTGGACACCCTGGTTTGAATCAGCCCCAGCATTTT. It translates to CASSGHPGLNQPQHF.

In this sample, this clone turned up once. The rearrangement links TRBV7-2 to TRBJ1-3, with 7 bases aligning to TRBD1. The V and J ends lost 3 bases and 2 bases, in that order; junction bases with no gene match: 1. This CDR3 region has 14 residues. The germline CDR1 and CDR2 sequences are SGHTA and FQGNSA. The CDR3 nucleotides are TGTGCCAGCAGCTTTACAGGGGCTGGAAACACCATATATTTT. Translation: CASSFTGAGNTIYF.